This TCR beta chain stems from a study of blood T cell repertoires in COVID-19 (dated by TCRdb to the early 2020s). The study in broad terms: Samples covering the acute and convalescent phases of COVID-19 were provided by collaborators in the United States, Italy and Spain. The material from the prospective study consisted of cDNA or gDNA derived from T cells, B-cell-depleted T cells, or PBMCs. Deeply sampled blood TCRbeta repertoires from subjects exposed to, actively infected with, or recovered from COVID-19 were included in the dataset. The repertoires were released in a freely available public database intended as a resource for research on the immune response to SARS-CoV-2. The samples were drawn from two sources: the first 160 participants of the ongoing ImmuneRACE study, and fewer than 1,500 subjects contributed by 6 global collaborators. Nearly every sample came with metadata listing a de-identified subject ID, COVID-19 status, age in years and sex. HLA class I and class II types, where available, came from metadata supplied by the sample provider rather than from assay-based typing. Results the study describes overall, beyond this receptor: The quantity of clinical and demographic metadata differed by source and by participant and was supplied without curation.

TCRbeta CDR3 regions were amplified from genomic DNA by means of the immunoSEQ Assay, a bias-controlled multiplex PCR. Under the source paper's analysis protocol: Within the assay, amplification of reference gene primers was used to estimate how many nucleated cells each sample contained. To quantify the absolute abundance of each unique TCRbeta CDR3 rearrangement, sequence reads were collapsed and filtered. For each sample, productive Simpson clonality was calculated as the square root of Simpson's diversity index over productive rearrangements. TCRdb carries this immuneACCESS record with in-frame sequences only. Its versions omit some clonotypes, under half of them owing to an unresolved V gene in the studies checked, with the rest unexplained. The V and J calls and clone size are taken from that table; D and trimming were inferred from the DNA. This sample gives 450,000 or so clones in total; around 90% of them show up just once. The ten biggest clones cover 0.7% to 1% of the sample.

Spanning cysteine to phenylalanine, the CDR3 consists of 14 amino acids. Just CDR3 DNA is preserved here, 42 bases in frame from base 1. In the germline V gene, CDR1 corresponds to MNHNS and CDR2 to SASEGT. One collaborating source in Seattle enrolled patients while the patients were actively infected and followed the patients over time throughout the course of disease. Collaborating institutions collected whole blood in K2EDTA tubes following their own protocols. For TCRbeta analysis, collaborator samples were shipped as frozen whole blood, as isolated PBMCs, or as DNA extracted from either sample type. About this clone: Its recognized antigen is unknown. The junction departs from the called germline gene at one end, perhaps through a read error.

The chain couples TRBV6-1 to TRBJ1-6; D gene: possibly TRBD1, on 6 matching bases. The material sequenced was peripheral blood. This clonotype was obtained from a man aged 18 to 30 with COVID-19, enrolled during active disease. The nucleotide sequence is TGTGCCAGCAGGGAAGGACAGAGTTATTCACCCCTCCACTTT. This encodes CASREGQSYSPLHF.